Included here is one T cell receptor (beta chain) sequence, with context. Germline trimming cut 4 bases from V and 2 bases from J; bases unmatched to any gene: 5. In germline, CDR1 is SEHNR, CDR2 FQNEAQ (reference sequence). The CDR3 is 15 residues long. This entry comes from a study of control samples from healthy donors and cancer patients. The assay was immunoSEQ multiplex PCR, and TCRdb's table has in-frame clones only and misses some. The sample gives around 150,000 clones, roughly 90% of which show up once; around 12% is in the top ten. The source of this sequence is a man aged 30 to 39 in good health. The chain links TRBV7-9 to TRBJ2-5, with TRBD2 matching over 9 bases. Specimen: blood. In nucleotides, the CDR3 is TGTGCCAGCAGCTCCGTTCTAGCGGGACAAGAGACCCAGTACTTC. Amino acids: CASSSVLAGQETQYF.